Listed below are T cell receptor gamma chains from one sample, sequenced in a study of Vδ1+ human thymocytes. TCRdb reanalysed the multiplex PCR reads via CATT. In the table there are 25,000 to 35,000 gamma-chain clones, over 15% of which are singletons. What was sequenced was Vdelta1+ gamma-delta thymocytes from the thymus. Every receptor here comes from a boy under three years old who had congenital heart surgery. The CDR3 runs from the conserved cysteine through the conserved F or W. The order of the fields is V gene, clone size, J gene, CDR3 protein, CDR3 DNA. Size tells how often a clone was seen (once, few, many) or the class of an expanded clone, and some rows leave it out.

>TRGV4|-|TRGJ1/TRGJ2
CATWDGQRGYKKLF
TGTGCCACCTGGGATGGGCAAAGGGGGTATAAGAAACTCTTT
>TRGV3|few|TRGJ1/TRGJ2
CATWDRRRYYKKLF
TGTGCCACCTGGGACAGGCGGCGGTATTATAAGAAACTCTTT
>TRGV9|-|TRGJ1/TRGJ2
CALWAARCYKKLF
TGTGCCTTGTGGGCGGCACGGTGCTATAAGAAACTCTTT
>TRGV9|-|TRGJ1/TRGJ2
CALWEVARSDYKKLF
TGTGCCTTGTGGGAGGTGGCTCGGAGTGATTATAAGAAACTCTTT
>TRGV3|few|TRGJ1/TRGJ2
CATWDVGDKKLF
TGTGCCACCTGGGACGTTGGTGATAAGAAACTCTTT
>TRGV9|-|TRGJP
CALWEARAELGKKIKVF
TGTGCCTTGTGGGAGGCGAGAGCGGAGTTGGGCAAAAAAATCAAGGTATTT
>TRGV5|few|TRGJ1/TRGJ2
CATDYYKKLF
TGTGCCACCGACTATTATAAGAAACTCTTT
>TRGV4|-|TRGJ1/TRGJ2
CATWDEKKLF
TGTGCCACCTGGGATGAAAAGAAACTCTTT
>TRGV5|medium-sized|TRGJ1/TRGJ2
CATWDRPEKLF
TGTGCCACCTGGGACAGGCCCGAGAAACTCTTT
>TRGV9|-|TRGJP
CALWTELGKKIKVF
TGTGCCTTGTGGACGGAGTTGGGCAAAAAAATCAAGGTATTT
>TRGV2|few|TRGJP1
CATWHTGWFKIF
TGTGCCACCTGGCATACTGGTTGGTTCAAGATATTT
>TRGV4|-|TRGJ1/TRGJ2
CATWDGPGFYKKLF
TGTGCCACCTGGGATGGGCCCGGCTTTTATAAGAAACTCTTT
>TRGV9|-|TRGJP
CALWCSWPGKKIKVF
TGTGCCTTGTGGTGCAGTTGGCCGGGCAAAAAAATCAAGGTATTT
>TRGV4|few|TRGJP2
CATWVDSSDWIKTF
TGTGCCACCTGGGTTGATAGTAGTGATTGGATCAAGACGTTT
>TRGV9|-|TRGJP2
CALREVPGDWIKTF
TGTGCCTTGCGGGAGGTGCCGGGGGATTGGATCAAGACGTTT
>TRGV9|few|TRGJ1/TRGJ2
CALWLNYYKKLF
TGTGCCTTGTGGCTAAATTATTATAAGAAACTCTTT
>TRGV2|-|TRGJ1/TRGJ2
CATWDGRRLEKLF
TGTGCCACCTGGGACGGGCGTAGGTTAGAGAAACTCTTT
>TRGV2|-|TRGJ1/TRGJ2
CATWDGPLYYKKLF
TGTGCCACCTGGGACGGACCACTATATTATAAGAAACTCTTT
>TRGV5|-|TRGJ1/TRGJ2
CATWDRPIYYKKLF
TGTGCCACCTGGGACAGGCCGATCTATTATAAGAAACTCTTT
>TRGV4|few|TRGJ1/TRGJ2
CATWDGRCYKKLF
TGTGCCACCTGGGATGGCCGGTGTTATAAGAAACTCTTT
>TRGV5|-|TRGJ1/TRGJ2
CATWDRPPYKKLF
TGTGCCACCTGGGACAGGCCCCCCTATAAGAAACTCTTT
>TRGV4|-|TRGJP2
CATWEKQGDWIKTF
TGTGCCACCTGGGAAAAGCAGGGTGATTGGATCAAGACGTTT
>TRGV3|few|TRGJ1/TRGJ2
CATWDRYEDKKLF
TGTGCCACCTGGGACAGGTACGAGGATAAGAAACTCTTT
>TRGV8|few|TRGJ1/TRGJ2
CAQWAYYKKLF
TGTGCACAATGGGCGTATTATAAGAAACTCTTT
>TRGV4|few|TRGJ1/TRGJ2
CATWDGPVDLKKLF
TGTGCCACCTGGGATGGACCTGTAGATCTTAAGAAACTCTTT
>TRGV9|-|TRGJ1/TRGJ2
CALWEVEHYKKLF
TGTGCCTTGTGGGAGGTGGAGCATTATAAGAAACTCTTT
>TRGV2|few|TRGJP2
CATWDGFRSSDWIKTF
TGTGCCACCTGGGACGGTTTTCGTAGTAGTGATTGGATCAAGACGTTT
>TRGV9|-|TRGJ1/TRGJ2
CALWEVQIFAEKLF
TGTGCCTTGTGGGAGGTGCAAATTTTCGCGGAGAAACTCTTT
>TRGV2|medium-sized|TRGJ1/TRGJ2
CATWDGRYYKKLF
TGTGCCACCTGGGACGGGCGGTATTATAAGAAACTCTTT
>TRGV4|few|TRGJ1/TRGJ2
CATWDGPRYKKLF
TGTGCCACCTGGGATGGGCCGAGATATAAGAAACTCTTT
>TRGV4|-|TRGJ1/TRGJ2
CATWVGYYKKLF
TGTGCCACCTGGGTGGGGTATTATAAGAAACTCTTT
>TRGV5|medium-sized|TRGJ1/TRGJ2
CATWDRLYYKKLF
TGTGCCACCTGGGACAGGCTCTATTATAAGAAACTCTTT
>TRGV9|few|TRGJ1/TRGJ2
CALWEPNSNYYKKLF
TGTGCCTTGTGGGAGCCAAACTCGAATTATTATAAGAAACTCTTT
>TRGV9|-|TRGJ1/TRGJ2
CALWEERYYKKLF
TGTGCCTTGTGGGAGGAGAGATATTATAAGAAACTCTTT
>TRGV4|few|TRGJ1/TRGJ2
CATWDGQGYYKKLF
TGTGCCACCTGGGATGGGCAAGGGTATTATAAGAAACTCTTT
>TRGV4|-|TRGJ1/TRGJ2
CATWEATNYYKKLF
TGTGCCACCTGGGAGGCGACTAATTATTATAAGAAACTCTTT
>TRGV9|-|TRGJ1/TRGJ2
CALWEMNKKLF
TGTGCCTTGTGGGAGATGAATAAGAAACTCTTT
>TRGV3|few|TRGJ1/TRGJ2
CATWDENEKLF
TGTGCCACCTGGGATGAAAACGAGAAACTCTTT
>TRGV3|medium-sized|TRGJ1/TRGJ2
CATWDRQDYKKLF
TGTGCCACCTGGGACAGGCAAGATTATAAGAAACTCTTT
>TRGV8|-|TRGJ1/TRGJ2
CATWGRNYYKKLF
TGTGCCACCTGGGGAAGGAATTATTATAAGAAACTCTTT
>TRGV2|-|TRGJ1/TRGJ2
CATWDGPMNYYKKLF
TGTGCCACCTGGGACGGGCCAATGAATTATTATAAGAAACTCTTT
>TRGV4|few|TRGJ1/TRGJ2
CATYPSRYYKKLF
TGTGCCACCTACCCTTCGCGTTATTATAAGAAACTCTTT
>TRGV5|few|TRGJ1/TRGJ2
CATWDTRNYYKKLF
TGTGCCACCTGGGACACCCGGAATTATTATAAGAAACTCTTT
>TRGV5|-|TRGJ1/TRGJ2
CATWDRSYYKKLF
TGTGCCACCTGGGACCGCTCTTATTATAAGAAACTCTTT
>TRGV5|-|TRGJ1/TRGJ2
CATWDRPPKNYYKKLF
TGTGCCACCTGGGACAGGCCCCCAAAAAATTATTATAAGAAACTCTTT
>TRGV4|-|TRGJ1/TRGJ2
CATWDGLSKCSHYYKKLF
TGTGCCACCTGGGATGGGCTCTCTAAATGTTCCCATTATTATAAGAAACTCTTT
>TRGV9|-|TRGJ1/TRGJ2
CALWEASGKLF
TGTGCCTTGTGGGAGGCCTCCGGGAAACTCTTT
>TRGV5|few|TRGJ1/TRGJ2
CATWDRSRDYKKLF
TGTGCCACCTGGGACAGGTCTCGAGATTATAAGAAACTCTTT
>TRGV2|-|TRGJ1/TRGJ2
CATWDGQRKLF
TGTGCCACCTGGGACGGGCAAAGGAAACTCTTT
>TRGV4|few|TRGJ1/TRGJ2
CATWDPLGNYYKKLF
TGTGCCACCTGGGACCCCTTGGGGAATTATTATAAGAAACTCTTT
>TRGV9|-|TRGJ1/TRGJ2
CALWEVKGERNYKKLF
TGTGCCTTGTGGGAGGTGAAGGGCGAGCGGAATTATAAGAAACTCTTT
>TRGV9|-|TRGJ1/TRGJ2
CALWETMPTSYYKKLF
TGTGCCTTGTGGGAGACAATGCCAACAAGTTATTATAAGAAACTCTTT
>TRGV5|-|TRGJ1/TRGJ2
CATWDSPPEDKKLF
TGTGCCACCTGGGACAGCCCCCCAGAGGATAAGAAACTCTTT
>TRGV5|-|TRGJ1/TRGJ2
CATWDRPAGKKLF
TGTGCCACCTGGGACAGGCCCGCTGGAAAGAAACTCTTT